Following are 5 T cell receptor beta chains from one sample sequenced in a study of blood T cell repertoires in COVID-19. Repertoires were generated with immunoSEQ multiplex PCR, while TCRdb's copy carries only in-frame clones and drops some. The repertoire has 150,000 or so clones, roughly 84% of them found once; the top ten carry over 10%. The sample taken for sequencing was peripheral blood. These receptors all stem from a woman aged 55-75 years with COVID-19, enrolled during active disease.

The CDR3 DNA reads as TGTGCCAGCAGCTCGCGGGGGAGCTCTGGGGCCAACGTCCTGACTTTC. Translated: CASSSRGSSGANVLTF. The chain is built from TRBV5-4 and TRBJ2-6, with 7 bases fitting TRBD2. Unmatched junction bases numbered 3, after V lost 3 bases and J lost 0 bases. Per germline, CDR1 SGHNT and CDR2 YYREEE (reference sequence). This CDR3 spans 16 amino acids.

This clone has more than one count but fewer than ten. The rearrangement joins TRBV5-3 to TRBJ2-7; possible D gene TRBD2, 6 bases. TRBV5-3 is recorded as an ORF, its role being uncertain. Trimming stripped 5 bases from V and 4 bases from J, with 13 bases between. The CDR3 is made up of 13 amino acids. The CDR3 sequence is CARRSSGGYEQYV. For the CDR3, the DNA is TGTGCCAGAAGATCTTCCGGGGGATACGAGCAGTACGTC.

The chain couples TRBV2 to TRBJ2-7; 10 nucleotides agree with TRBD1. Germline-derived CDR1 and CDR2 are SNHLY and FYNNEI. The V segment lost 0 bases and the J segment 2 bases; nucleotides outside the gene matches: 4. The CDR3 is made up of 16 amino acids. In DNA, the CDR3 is TGTGCCAGCAGTGAAGCCGGACAGGGGGTACCCTACGAGCAGTACTTC. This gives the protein CASSEAGQGVPYEQYF. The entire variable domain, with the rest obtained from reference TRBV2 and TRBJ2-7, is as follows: EPEVTQTPSHQVTQMGQEVILRCVPISNHLYFYWYRQILGQKVEFLVSFYNNEISEKSEIFDDQFSVERPDGSNFTLKIRSTKLEDSAMYFCASSEAGQGVPYEQYFGPGTRLTVT.

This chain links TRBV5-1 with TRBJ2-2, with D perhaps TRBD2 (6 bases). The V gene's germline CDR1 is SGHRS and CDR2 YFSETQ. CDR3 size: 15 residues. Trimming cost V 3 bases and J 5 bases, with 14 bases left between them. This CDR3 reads CASSSGGPGTGELFF. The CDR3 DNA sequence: TGCGCCAGCAGCTCCGGAGGGCCTGGAACCGGGGAGCTGTTTTTT.

The CDR3 is CASSRRNPGTGGGNTEAFF. DNA of the CDR3: TGTGCCAGCAGTCGACGCAATCCTGGGACGGGGGGAGGTAACACTGAAGCTTTCTTT. V usage is TRBV27 and J usage is TRBJ1-1; D is possibly TRBD1 (5 bases). CDR3 length equals 19 residues. The V gene's germline CDR1 is MNHEY and CDR2 SMNVEV (reference sequence). Trimming cost V 5 bases and J 2 bases, with 27 bases left between them.